The present T cell receptor (beta chain) was sequenced within a study of vaccination and CD4 T cells after COVID-19. The treatment denotes: approximately nine-day PBMC culture with coronavirus spike peptide pools or control peptides (ViraFEST assay). CDR1 and CDR2 (germline): LNHDA, SQIVND (reference sequence). The CDR3 runs to 11 residues. Deletions cut 6 bases from V and 5 bases from J, with 8 bases between. The Oncomine TCR Beta short-read assay generated sequence data from the DNA of cultured CD4+ T cells. TCRdb re-derived calls from the PCR reads in MiXCR, one entry per CDR3 protein. The table has 7,000 to 9,000 distinct CDR3 sequences, 60% seen once. On this clonotype itself: Its antigen is unidentified.

The V gene is TRBV19, the J gene TRBJ2-7; D gene ambiguous. Sample: cultured CD4+ T cells from blood, taken after SARS-CoV-2 vaccination. This receptor was obtained from a human donor with COVID-19. The DNA of the CDR3 is TGTGCCAGTAGCAGCCGCCACGAGCAGTACTTC. Encoded protein: CASSSRHEQYF.